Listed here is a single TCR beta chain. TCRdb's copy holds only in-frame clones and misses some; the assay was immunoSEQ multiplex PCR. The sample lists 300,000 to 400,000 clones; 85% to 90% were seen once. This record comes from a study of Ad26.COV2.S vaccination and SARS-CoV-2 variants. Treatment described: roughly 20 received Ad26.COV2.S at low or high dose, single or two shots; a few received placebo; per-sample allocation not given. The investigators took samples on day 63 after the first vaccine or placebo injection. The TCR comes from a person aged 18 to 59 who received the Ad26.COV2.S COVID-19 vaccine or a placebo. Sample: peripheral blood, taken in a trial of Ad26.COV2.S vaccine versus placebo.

CDR3 loop: CASSLVFRGQGTLGELFF. The CDR3 DNA reads TGTGCCAGCAGCTTAGTCTTCCGGGGACAGGGAACACTCGGGGAGCTGTTTTTT. The chain is built from TRBV7-8 and TRBJ2-2; TRBD1 aligns across 9 bases. J lost 7 bases, V lost 1 base, and 13 bases had no gene match. CDR1 and CDR2 (germline): SGHVS, FQNEAQ. The CDR3 runs 18 residues.